Following are 23 T cell receptor beta chains from one sample sequenced in a study of T-cell reconstitution after alpha-beta-depleted transplantation in children. Library preparation (for TCRbeta) was performed with unique molecular identifiers. A single record per CDR3 protein comes from TCRdb applying MiXCR to the PCR reads. The repertoire holds about 980,000 distinct CDR3 sequences, with roughly 29% as singletons. The sample was PBMCs, mostly from graft donor cells, taken 360 days after TCRalphabeta/CD19-depleted stem cell transplant. Receptors were obtained from a boy younger than two who had a stem cell transplant for SCID, so the T cells may come from the graft donor.

The rearrangement joins TRBV4-1 to TRBJ2-3, with D tentatively TRBD2 (6 bases). This CDR3 is built from 16 residues. Between the trimmed V and J ends, which lost 5 bases and 2 bases, there was a span of 17 bases. CDR1 MGHRA and CDR2 YSYEKL come from the germline V gene. The CDR3 is CASSEPGLMYTDTQYF. CDR3 in DNA: TGCGCCAGCAGCGAACCGGGACTCATGTACACAGATACGCAGTATTTT.

This chain links TRBV28 with TRBJ2-7, with 9 bases matching TRBD1. Germline V gene sequence: CDR1 MDHEN, CDR2 SYDVKM. J lost 6 bases, V lost 4 bases, and 13 bases had no gene match. This CDR3 comprises 16 residues. Here the CDR3 DNA reads TGTGCCAGCAGTTCGCCTGGGGCGGGACAGGGTACCGAGCAGTACTTC. Encoded protein: CASSSPGAGQGTEQYF.

The chain joins TRBV7-9 to TRBJ2-1, with 9 bases matching TRBD1. V dropped 1 base and J dropped 9; count of bases not matched to a gene: 13. The CDR3 spans 17 residues. The germline CDR1 and CDR2 sequences are SEHNR and FQNEAQ (reference sequence). The CDR3 bases are TGTGCCAGCAGCTTAGACAGGGGGCTAGATTCCGACGGTGAGCAGTTCTTC. Protein product: CASSLDRGLDSDGEQFF.

This clonotype was seen only a few times. The chain carries TRBV29-1 and TRBJ2-1; 7 bases agree with TRBD2. With 6 bases clipped from V and 6 bases from J, the junction kept 11 bases outside the gene matches. The CDR3 is 14 residues long. CDR1 is SQVTM, CDR2 ANQGSEA, per germline. The CDR3 loop reads CSVERGGVGNEQFF. CDR3 sequence (DNA): TGCAGCGTGGAGCGGGGCGGGGTCGGCAATGAGCAGTTCTTC.

This clonotype was recorded only once. The rearrangement joins TRBV7-9 to TRBJ2-1, with 8 bases that match TRBD1. This CDR3 contains 15 residues. Germline assignment: CDR1 SEHNR and CDR2 FQNEAQ (reference sequence). After removal of 10 bases from V and 10 bases from J, the junction contained 18 bases not matched to a gene. CDR3 region: CATYGEGQANGEQFF. For the CDR3, the DNA is TGTGCCACCTACGGAGAGGGACAGGCCAATGGAGAGCAGTTCTTC. Full variable domain (missing parts from reference TRBV7-9 and TRBJ2-1): DTGVSQNPRHKITKRGQNVTFRCDPISEHNRLYWYRQTLGQGPEFLTYFQNEAQLEKSRLLSDRFSAERPKGSFSTLEIQRTEQGDSAMYLCATYGEGQANGEQFFGPGTRLTVL.

V usage is TRBV3-1 and J usage is TRBJ1-1; D is ambiguous. The CDR3 is 12 residues long. From germline, CDR1 is LGHDT and CDR2 YNNKEL (reference sequence). Between the trimmed V and J ends, which lost 1 base and 9 bases, there was a span of 9 bases. CDR3 in amino acids: CASSQGGFQAFF. The CDR3 DNA follows: TGTGCCAGCAGCCAAGGTGGGTTTCAAGCTTTCTTT.

This chain links TRBV29-1 with TRBJ2-1; 7 nucleotides agree with TRBD2. There are 14 residues in the CDR3. Germline values: CDR1 SQVTM, CDR2 ANQGSEA. Losses at the gene ends were 8 bases for V and 2 bases for J; bases not matched to a gene: 9. DNA for the CDR3: TGCAGCTCAGGTCGGGGGGATCCCTACAATGAGCAGTTCTTC. Its translation: CSSGRGDPYNEQFF.

Comment on this clonotype: Here the CDR3 omits its conserved ending phenylalanine or tryptophan, so a read error is the likely source. This chain joins TRBV12-3 or TRBV12-4 and TRBJ1-6; tentatively, D is TRBD1 (5 bases). V lost 1 base to trimming and J lost 0 bases, with 10 bases between them. The CDR3 runs 17 residues. This CDR3 is CASSLGQPSSYNSPLHC. CDR3 DNA: TGTGCCAGCAGTTTAGGACAGCCCAGCTCCTATAATTCACCCCTCCACTGT.

The chain links TRBV15 to TRBJ2-7, with D possibly TRBD2 on 5 matching bases. This CDR3 comprises 15 residues. The germline V gene has CDR1 LNHNV and CDR2 YYDKDF (reference sequence). Deletions cut 0 bases from V and 3 bases from J, with 12 bases between. CDR3 sequence: CATSRDLSAYYEQYF. CDR3 DNA: TGTGCCACCAGCAGAGACCTTAGCGCTTACTACGAGCAGTACTTC.

The rearrangement joins TRBV29-1 to TRBJ1-1; D is possibly TRBD1 (6 bases). CDR3 length: 14 amino acids. The V and J ends lost 1 base and 6 bases respectively, with 15 bases between them. Germline V gene lookup returns CDR1 SQVTM and CDR2 ANQGSEA. The CDR3 sequence: CSVEGAGVEPEAFF. The CDR3 DNA is TGCAGCGTTGAAGGAGCAGGGGTTGAACCTGAAGCTTTCTTT.

This clonotype appeared a few times. This chain uses TRBV11-2 with TRBJ1-5, with a weak D call TRBD1 (5 bases). Germline CDR1 and CDR2: SGHAT and FQNNGV. The CDR3 has 14 residues. The V end lost 0 bases, the J end lost 6 bases, and 9 bases lay between the germline ends. CDR3 region: CASSLDTGGQPQHF. CDR3 in DNA: TGTGCCAGCAGCTTAGATACAGGAGGTCAGCCCCAGCATTTT. Together with reference TRBV11-2 and TRBJ1-5, the CDR3 gives the full variable domain: EAGVAQSPRYKIIEKRQSVAFWCNPISGHATLYWYQQILGQGPKLLIQFQNNGVVDDSQLPKDRFSAERLKGVDSTLKIQPAKLEDSAVYLCASSLDTGGQPQHFGDGTRLSIL.

The chain recombines TRBV7-8 with TRBJ2-5; 10 bases align to TRBD2. V lost 3 bases to trimming and J lost 5 bases; unmatched junction nucleotides: 15. Germline CDR1 reads SGHVS; CDR2 reads FQNEAQ. This CDR3 has 18 residues. The CDR3, as DNA: TGTGCCAGCAGCTTGAGAGGTGGCAAGCGGGGGGGCCCGGAGACCCAGTACTTC. Protein sequence: CASSLRGGKRGGPETQYF.

The chain links TRBV9 to TRBJ2-5; no clear D gene. The germline V and J ends were trimmed by 0 bases and 0 bases, with 12 bases remaining between them. The CDR3 runs to 16 residues. Per the germline V gene, CDR1 is SGDLS and CDR2 is YYNGEE. The CDR3 loop is CASSVGADLYQETQYF. In DNA form, the CDR3 reads TGTGCCAGCAGCGTAGGGGCAGACTTGTACCAAGAGACCCAGTACTTC.

The CDR3 sequence: CATSSRAGSQEAFF. The CDR3 DNA follows: TGTGCCACCAGCTCGAGGGCCGGATCCCAGGAAGCTTTCTTT. The chain joins TRBV24-1 to TRBJ1-1, with unresolved D. V shed 7 bases and J shed 8 bases, with 19 bases lying between them. Germline CDR1 and CDR2: KGHDR and SFDVKD. The CDR3 spans 14 residues.

V gene TRBV6-1 combines with J gene TRBJ1-5; possibly TRBD1 for D (5 bases). V lost 6 bases, J lost 2 bases, and 17 bases lay in between. Germline V gene sequence: CDR1 MNHNS, CDR2 SASEGT. This CDR3 has 16 residues. The CDR3 bases are TGTGCCAGCAGGAGTACGGGGGTCGTCGGCAATCAGCCCCAGCATTTT. Amino acid sequence: CASRSTGVVGNQPQHF.

There are many counts of this clonotype. V and J are TRBV9 and TRBJ1-6; D is uncertain. V was cut by 0 bases and J by 3 bases, with 7 bases left in between. Germline-derived CDR1 and CDR2 are SGDLS and YYNGEE. CDR3 length: 15 residues. CDR3 sequence (DNA): TGTGCCAGCAGCGTAGAGCCAGTCTATAATTCACCCCTCCACTTT. Translated: CASSVEPVYNSPLHF.

The sample holds a few counts of this clonotype. The V and J genes are TRBV5-1 and TRBJ1-1; 7 bases align to TRBD1. The CDR3 sequence is 14 residues long. Germline loops: CDR1 SGHRS, CDR2 YFSETQ. The V and J ends lost 7 bases and 0 bases, in that order; junction bases with no gene match: 6. The CDR3 spells CASGPTGMNTEAFF. For the CDR3, the DNA is TGCGCCAGCGGCCCGACAGGGATGAACACTGAAGCTTTCTTT.

The table lists this clonotype with a few counts. The chain uses TRBV20-1 and TRBJ2-2; TRBD1 aligns across 10 bases. V lost 4 bases and J lost 0; bases outside the gene matches: 5. The CDR3 has 16 amino acids. The V gene's germline CDR1 is DFQATT and CDR2 SNEGSKA (reference sequence). The CDR3: CSAIEDRGPNTGELFF. The CDR3 nucleotides read TGCAGTGCTATTGAAGACAGGGGGCCGAACACCGGGGAGCTGTTTTTT.

The rearrangement joins TRBV24-1 to TRBJ2-1, with TRBD1 matching over 9 bases. With V trimmed by 1 base and J by 10 bases, 10 bases remained unmatched. The CDR3 has 16 amino acids. Germline assignment: CDR1 KGHDR and CDR2 SFDVKD. In DNA, the CDR3 is TGTGCCACCAGTGATTTCGGTCCGCGGGACAGGGACGAGCAGTTCTTC. Protein sequence: CATSDFGPRDRDEQFF.

The sample holds a few counts of this clonotype. For the CDR3, the DNA is TGCAGTGCCAGGGACAGGCCAAACACCGGGGAGCTGTTTTTT. It yields the protein CSARDRPNTGELFF. The V call is TRBV20-1, the J call TRBJ2-2; 8 nucleotides line up with TRBD1. V dropped 6 bases and J dropped 2; count of bases not matched to a gene: 5. Germline V lookup: CDR1 DFQATT, CDR2 SNEGSKA (reference sequence). The CDR3 runs to 14 residues.

This clonotype turned up a few times. CDR3 bases: TGTGCCACCAGCAGAGCCCCCCGAACAGGGGGCTATGGCTACACCTTC. Residues: CATSRAPRTGGYGYTF. J is TRBJ1-2 and V is TRBV15; 8 bases are shared with TRBD1. Germline values: CDR1 LNHNV, CDR2 YYDKDF (reference sequence). There are 16 residues in the CDR3. The J segment lost 4 bases and the V segment lost 1 base, leaving 8 bases of the junction unmatched.

This clonotype was detected only a few times. The J gene is TRBJ2-5, the V gene TRBV4-1; 12 bases match TRBD2. The CDR3 has 17 amino acids. CDR1 and CDR2 (germline): MGHRA, YSYEKL. V was clipped by 3 bases and J by 8 bases; unmatched bases: 13. The CDR3 DNA is TGCGCCAGCAGCCATCCTGCCTCGACTAGCGGGGGATTTACCCAGTACTTC. Its protein product is CASSHPASTSGGFTQYF.

This chain uses TRBV29-1 with TRBJ2-7; D possibly uses TRBD1 or TRBD2 (5 bases each). CDR3 length: 12 amino acids. V was shortened by 7 bases and J by 2 bases, with 12 bases between the two germline ends. CDR1 and CDR2 (germline): SQVTM, ANQGSEA. For the CDR3, the DNA is TGCAGCGCCCTCGGGACCGCCTACGAGCAGTACTTC. Translated: CSALGTAYEQYF.